The source of this T cell receptor beta chain is a study of human T cells and chemical hapten exposure. Study results and limitations: Having alopecia, the donors may differ immunologically from healthy people.

This clonotype has a count of ten or more. Its specificity is unknown. The CDR3 spans 14 residues. Germline assignment: CDR1 SGHDT and CDR2 YYEEEE. V was shortened by 0 bases and J by 4 bases, with 10 bases between the two germline ends. Time point described: patch test 1, 2 weeks after DPC sensitization. The sample's treatment: therapeutic diphenylcyclopropenone sensitization with weekly scalp DPC. Single cDNA molecules in the library carried unique molecular identifiers attached during preparation. TCRdb itself ran the RACE reads through MiXCR, one entry per CDR3 protein. The table shows about 380,000 distinct CDR3 sequences, with 4% to 5.5% occurring only once.

The sample in question was whole blood, obtained in connection with sensitization to the hapten diphenylcyclopropenone (DPC). The sequence came from a woman aged 45-59 years with alopecia areata. Some clones in this sample may be carry-over from other donors' samples. This chain links TRBV5-6 with TRBJ1-1; D is perhaps TRBD1 (6 bases). CDR3 amino acids: CASSLAGGATEAFF. Written as DNA, the CDR3 is TGTGCCAGCAGCTTGGCCGGGGGCGCCACTGAAGCTTTCTTT.